This T cell receptor (beta chain) is from a study of blood T cell repertoires in COVID-19. Between the trimmed V and J ends, which lost 6 bases and 4 bases, there was a span of 13 bases. Germline-derived CDR1 and CDR2 are SNHLY and FYNNEI. CDR3 length: 14 amino acids. Per the original data handling: Reference gene primer amplification gave nucleated cell count estimates. Method: immunoSEQ multiplex PCR; TCRdb's copy keeps in-frame clones and lacks some. V, J and clone size were drawn from that table, and D and trimming were deduced from the DNA. Of fewer than 300,000 clones listed, around 83% are singletons.

The chain links TRBV2 to TRBJ1-5; D is undetermined. The sequenced sample consisted of PBMCs or T cells enriched from blood (not recorded which). The sequence derives from a middle-aged man who had been exposed to COVID-19. DNA of the CDR3: TGTGCCAGCAGAGCTTGGACTGTTAATCAGCCCCAGCATTTT. Translated: CASRAWTVNQPQHF.